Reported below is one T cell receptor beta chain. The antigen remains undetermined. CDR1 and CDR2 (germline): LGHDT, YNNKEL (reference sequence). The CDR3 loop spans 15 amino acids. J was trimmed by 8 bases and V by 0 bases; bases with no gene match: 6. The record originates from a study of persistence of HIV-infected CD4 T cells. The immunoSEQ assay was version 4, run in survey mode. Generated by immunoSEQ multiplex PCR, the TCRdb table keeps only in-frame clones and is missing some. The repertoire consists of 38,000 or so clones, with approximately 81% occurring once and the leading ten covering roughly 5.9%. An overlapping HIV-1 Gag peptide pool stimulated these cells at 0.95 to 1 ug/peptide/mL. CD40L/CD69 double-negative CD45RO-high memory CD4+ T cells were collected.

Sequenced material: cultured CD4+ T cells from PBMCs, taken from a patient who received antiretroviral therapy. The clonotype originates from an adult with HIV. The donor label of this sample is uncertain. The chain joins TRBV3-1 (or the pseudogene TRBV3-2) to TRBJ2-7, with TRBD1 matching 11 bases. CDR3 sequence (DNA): TGTGCCAGCAGCCAAGAAGGACAGGGGGCTGGAAAGCAGTACTTC. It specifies CASSQEGQGAGKQYF.